Following are 27 T cell receptor beta chains from one sample sequenced in a study of neurological immune-mediated disorders. TCRdb independently ran MiXCR on the 5' RACE reads; one entry per CDR3 protein. The sample yields about 46,000 distinct CDR3 sequences, roughly 2% seen once. Sequencing input: PBMCs. The receptors derive from a woman aged 35 to 49 with multiple sclerosis.

This clonotype was picked up many times. This chain connects TRBV3-1 to TRBJ2-7, with 11 nucleotides matching TRBD1. V gave up 4 bases and J gave up 5 bases; unmatched junction bases: 10. In germline, CDR1 is LGHDT, CDR2 YNNKEL (reference sequence). The CDR3 has 16 amino acids. The CDR3 loop reads CASSLDRGPVFDEQYF. CDR3 in DNA: TGTGCCAGCAGCCTGGACAGGGGGCCAGTTTTTGACGAGCAGTACTTC.

This clonotype was recorded at least ten times. This chain links TRBV6-6 with TRBJ1-2; 7 nucleotides agree with TRBD1. CDR1 is MNHNY and CDR2 is SVGAGI in the germline V gene (reference sequence). The V gene end was trimmed by 8 bases and the J gene end by 4 bases; junction bases not matched to a gene: 7. CDR3 length: 13 residues. This CDR3 reads CASRDSSSYGYTF. CDR3 in DNA: TGTGCCAGCCGGGACAGCTCTTCCTATGGCTACACCTTC.

This clonotype appeared many times. V gene TRBV5-1 combines with J gene TRBJ1-4; D perhaps matches TRBD1 (5 bases). V lost 4 bases and J 3 bases, leaving 10 bases between the germline ends. The V gene's germline CDR1 is SGHRS and CDR2 YFSETQ. The CDR3 extends over 14 amino acids. CDR3 DNA: TGCGCCAGCAGCGAGGGGTTCGCTAATGAAAAACTGTTTTTT. Protein: CASSEGFANEKLFF. Drawing the rest from reference TRBV5-1 and TRBJ1-4, the complete variable domain is KAGVTQTPRYLIKTRGQQVTLSCSPISGHRSVSWYQQTPGQGLQFLFEYFSETQRNKGNFPGRFSGRQFSNSRSEMNVSTLELGDSALYLCASSEGFANEKLFFGSGTQLSVL.

This clonotype was seen repeatedly, ten times or more. The gene calls are TRBV5-8 and TRBJ1-2; D is perhaps TRBD1 (5 bases). Germline CDR1 and CDR2: SGHTS and YDEGEE. The CDR3 has 15 amino acids. V lost 2 bases and J lost 4, with 15 bases in between. This chain's CDR3 is CASSFMGPRGYGYTF. The CDR3 DNA follows: TGTGCCAGCAGCTTCATGGGCCCAAGGGGCTATGGCTACACCTTC.

This clonotype was recorded at least ten times. The J gene is TRBJ1-5, the V gene TRBV29-1; the D is unclear. Germline lookup yields CDR1 SQVTM and CDR2 ANQGSEA. Between the trimmed V and J ends, which lost 6 bases and 5 bases, there was a span of 17 bases. This CDR3 is built from 14 residues. CDR3 in amino acids: CSVAAGNSHQPQHF. CDR3 nucleotides: TGCAGCGTCGCCGCCGGGAACAGTCATCAGCCCCAGCATTTT.

Many counts were recorded for this clonotype. The chain carries TRBV3-1 and TRBJ2-1; maybe TRBD1 (7 bases). The CDR3 covers 15 residues. Per germline, CDR1 LGHDT and CDR2 YNNKEL (reference sequence). The V end lost 2 bases, the J end lost 7 bases, and 15 bases lay between the germline ends. The CDR3 reads CASSQTATGRNEQFF. The CDR3 DNA reads TGTGCCAGCAGCCAAACAGCGACAGGGAGGAATGAGCAGTTCTTC.

This clonotype appeared many times. This chain joins TRBV9 and TRBJ2-1, with 8 nucleotides matching TRBD2. The J segment lost 4 bases and the V segment lost 1 base, leaving 4 bases of the junction unmatched. The CDR3 length is 15 residues. Germline V gene data show CDR1 as SGDLS and CDR2 as YYNGEE. The chain's CDR3 is CASSVSSGGYNEQFF. The DNA of the CDR3 is TGTGCCAGCAGCGTATCGAGCGGGGGATACAATGAGCAGTTCTTC. Together with reference TRBV9 and TRBJ2-1, the CDR3 gives the full variable domain: DSGVTQTPKHLITATGQRVTLRCSPRSGDLSVYWYQQSLDQGLQFLIQYYNGEERAKGNILERFSAQQFPDLHSELNLSSLELGDSALYFCASSVSSGGYNEQFFGPGTRLTVL.

Ten or more counts support this clonotype. The V call is TRBV7-3, the J call TRBJ1-6; no clear D. The CDR3 totals 13 residues. Trimming removed 1 base at V and 10 bases at J, with 8 bases between. Germline V gene sequence: CDR1 SGHTA, CDR2 FQGTGA. CDR3 in DNA: TGTGCCAGCAGCTTAATGTCGTCCTCACCCCTCCACTTT. The encoded protein is CASSLMSSSPLHF.

This clonotype was seen ten or more times. The chain has TRBV21-1 and TRBJ1-2; the table's D call, TRBD1, has no DNA check behind it. TRBV21-1 is an annotated pseudogene. The CDR3 totals 13 residues. The CDR3 reads CASSNLRQDGYTF. Written as DNA, the CDR3 is TGTGCCAGCAGCAATCTCCGACAGGATGGCTACACCTTC.

This clonotype has a count of ten or more. The V and J genes are TRBV20-1 and TRBJ1-4; D may be TRBD1 (5 bases). Between the trimmed V and J ends, which lost 0 bases and 8 bases, there was a span of 22 bases. CDR1 is DFQATT and CDR2 is SNEGSKA in the germline V gene (reference sequence). The CDR3 spans 17 residues. Written as DNA, the CDR3 is TGCAGTGCTAGAGATCGATCGTGGGCAGGGAGCGGGGAAAAACTGTTTTTT. This gives the protein CSARDRSWAGSGEKLFF.

This clonotype was observed at least ten times. The chain uses TRBV20-1 and TRBJ2-7; 10 bases agree with TRBD1. V shed 6 bases, J shed 2 bases, and the junction held 13 bases outside the gene matches. Germline CDR1 and CDR2: DFQATT and SNEGSKA (reference sequence). The CDR3 is made up of 16 amino acids. The CDR3 here is CSAIQAWDRGAYEQYF. In DNA, the CDR3 is TGCAGTGCGATCCAAGCATGGGACAGGGGAGCCTACGAGCAGTACTTC.

This clonotype has a handful of counts. An end of the junction does not agree with germline; a read error may underlie this. The rearrangement uses TRBV9 and TRBJ1-6; TRBD1 might be the D (6 bases). The CDR3 is 15 residues long. The germline gives CDR1 SGDLS, CDR2 YYNGEE. CDR3 residues: CASSEGGANNSHLHF. The CDR3 bases are TGTGCCAGCAGCGAGGGGGGGGCGAATAATTCACACCTCCACTTT.

The table lists this clonotype with many counts. V is TRBV15 and J is TRBJ2-3; D not resolved. There are 17 residues in the CDR3. The germline V gene has CDR1 LNHNV and CDR2 YYDKDF (reference sequence). Trimming cost V 0 bases and J 0 bases, with 13 bases left between them. The CDR3 loop reads CATSREVRKTSTDTQYF. CDR3 in DNA: TGTGCCACCAGCAGAGAAGTACGGAAAACTAGCACAGATACGCAGTATTTT.

This clonotype was counted many times. This sequence joins TRBV20-1 and TRBJ1-2; TRBD1 might be the D (5 bases). Trimming pared 4 bases from V and 6 bases from J, leaving 15 bases between. CDR1 DFQATT and CDR2 SNEGSKA come from the germline V gene (reference sequence). The CDR3 sequence is 13 residues long. This CDR3 is CSAKGTGRDGYTF. CDR3 coding DNA: TGCAGTGCTAAAGGGACCGGGAGGGATGGCTACACCTTC.

This clonotype was recorded many times. The chain combines TRBV2 with TRBJ2-5, with D possibly TRBD2 on 5 matching bases. Trimming cost V 7 bases and J 5 bases, with 11 bases left between them. The germline V gene encodes CDR1 SNHLY and CDR2 FYNNEI. The CDR3 totals 12 residues. The CDR3 protein is CASNTGRETQYF. DNA of the CDR3: TGTGCCAGCAACACGGGAAGGGAGACCCAGTACTTC.

This clonotype has at least ten counts. The rearrangement joins TRBV5-1 to TRBJ1-6; D is possibly TRBD1 (5 bases). The germline CDR1 and CDR2 sequences are SGHRS and YFSETQ. V shed 4 bases and J shed 6 bases, with 11 bases lying between them. The CDR3 is 14 amino acids. The CDR3 reads CASSPSGGNSPLHF. The CDR3 region has the DNA TGCGCCAGCAGCCCCAGTGGGGGTAATTCACCCCTCCACTTT.

In this sample, this clonotype turned up a few times. V usage is TRBV5-1 and J usage is TRBJ2-1; 10 bases match TRBD2. With V trimmed by 3 bases and J by 2 bases, 2 bases remained unmatched. CDR1 SGHRS and CDR2 YFSETQ come from the germline V gene. The CDR3 consists of 15 residues. As DNA, the CDR3 is TGCGCCAGCAGCTCAGCGGGGGGGCCCTACAATGAGCAGTTCTTC. Translated: CASSSAGGPYNEQFF. The entire variable domain, with the rest obtained from reference TRBV5-1 and TRBJ2-1, is as follows: KAGVTQTPRYLIKTRGQQVTLSCSPISGHRSVSWYQQTPGQGLQFLFEYFSETQRNKGNFPGRFSGRQFSNSRSEMNVSTLELGDSALYLCASSSAGGPYNEQFFGPGTRLTVL.

In this sample, this clonotype turned up many times. The V call is TRBV5-1, the J call TRBJ2-1; TRBD1 agrees at 8 bases. The CDR3 has 14 residues. J gave up 8 bases and V 3 bases, and 7 bases lay outside the gene matches. Per germline, CDR1 SGHRS and CDR2 YFSETQ. The CDR3 reads CASSSGQGTDEQFF. The CDR3 coding sequence is TGCGCCAGCAGCTCAGGACAGGGTACCGATGAGCAGTTCTTC.

This clonotype showed up many times. The V gene is TRBV7-2, the J gene TRBJ2-1; D unclear. The V and J ends lost 3 bases and 3 bases respectively, with 0 bases between them. Germline CDR1 is SGHTA and CDR2 is FQGNSA. The CDR3 sequence is 11 residues long. Here the CDR3 DNA reads TGTGCCAGCAGCTTCTACAATGAGCAGTTCTTC. This gives the protein CASSFYNEQFF.

This clonotype was seen many times. The rearrangement joins TRBV6-5 to TRBJ2-2, with D possibly being TRBD2 (6 bases). In germline, CDR1 is MNHEY, CDR2 SVGAGI. The CDR3 has 15 residues. Trimming took off 0 bases at V and 6 bases at J, with 11 bases between the two ends. The CDR3 DNA sequence: TGTGCCAGCAGTTACTCGGTGGGAGGCGCCGGGGAGCTGTTTTTT. This translates into CASSYSVGGAGELFF.

This clonotype was counted many times. The gene calls are TRBV9 and TRBJ1-1; no clear D. The CDR3 covers 15 residues. Germline assignment: CDR1 SGDLS and CDR2 YYNGEE. Between the trimmed V and J ends, which lost 3 bases and 1 base, there was a span of 13 bases. As DNA, the CDR3 is TGTGCCAGCAGCGGTGCCCGGGCAGGGAACACTGAAGCTTTCTTT. Amino acids: CASSGARAGNTEAFF.

This CDR3 reads CASSSTRTGNGYTF. The CDR3 coding sequence is TGTGCCAGCAGCTCCACTCGGACAGGGAACGGCTACACCTTC. V usage is TRBV11-3 and J usage is TRBJ1-2, with TRBD1 matching over 8 bases. The CDR3 contains 14 residues. V gave up 4 bases and J gave up 8 bases; unmatched junction bases: 9. The germline V gene encodes CDR1 SGHNT and CDR2 YENEEA.

The table lists this clonotype with many counts. The rearrangement uses TRBV7-9 and TRBJ2-7, with 9 bases matching TRBD1. J gave up 5 bases and V 5 bases, and 7 bases lay outside the gene matches. The CDR3 is 14 residues long. Germline CDR1 is SEHNR and CDR2 is FQNEAQ (reference sequence). Here the CDR3 reads CASSRGTGKNEQYF. The CDR3 DNA follows: TGTGCCAGCAGCCGGGGGACAGGGAAAAACGAGCAGTACTTC.

The sample holds many counts of this clonotype. This sequence joins TRBV4-1 and TRBJ1-5; 12 positions agree with TRBD1. Germline V gives CDR1 MGHRA, CDR2 YSYEKL. The CDR3 contains 17 residues. V lost 0 bases, J lost 6 bases, and 6 bases stayed unmatched. The CDR3 sequence is CASSQDGTGGGSQPQHF. CDR3 DNA sequence: TGCGCCAGCAGCCAAGATGGGACAGGGGGCGGGAGTCAGCCCCAGCATTTT.

This clonotype has ten or more counts. The chain carries TRBV5-1 and TRBJ2-2; unclear D gene. Trimming stripped 7 bases from V and 1 base from J, with 8 bases between. The CDR3 loop spans 13 amino acids. Germline V gives CDR1 SGHRS, CDR2 YFSETQ. The DNA for the CDR3 is TGCGCCAGCCACGAGTTGAACACCGGGGAGCTGTTTTTT. Translating it yields CASHELNTGELFF. Together with reference TRBV5-1 and TRBJ2-2, the CDR3 gives the full variable domain: KAGVTQTPRYLIKTRGQQVTLSCSPISGHRSVSWYQQTPGQGLQFLFEYFSETQRNKGNFPGRFSGRQFSNSRSEMNVSTLELGDSALYLCASHELNTGELFFGEGSRLTVL.

This clonotype was seen many times. The chain carries TRBV5-1 and TRBJ1-5; D perhaps matches TRBD1 (6 bases). The V gene lost 0 bases and the J gene lost 8 bases, with 9 bases spanning the gap. Germline V gene lookup returns CDR1 SGHRS and CDR2 YFSETQ. The CDR3 is made up of 13 amino acids. As DNA, the CDR3 is TGCGCCAGCAGCTTGGGGGGGCGTGAGCCCCAGCATTTT. Protein product: CASSLGGREPQHF.

The table lists this clonotype with many counts. The CDR3 protein is CASHRDAANYGYTF. For the CDR3, the DNA is TGTGCCAGTCACCGGGACGCAGCTAACTATGGCTACACCTTC. The genes are TRBV2 and TRBJ1-2; tentative D call: TRBD1 (5 bases). The V gene's germline CDR1 is SNHLY and CDR2 FYNNEI. V dropped 9 bases and J dropped 0 bases, with 14 bases sitting between them. The CDR3 length is 14 residues.